Below, one T cell receptor beta chain is given with its context. This specimen belongs to a study of blood T cell repertoires in COVID-19. Trimming removed 5 bases from V and 2 bases from J; junction bases left unmatched: 2. CDR1 and CDR2 (germline): KGHDR, SFDVKD. This CDR3 is 14 amino acids long. Participants spanned ages about 18 to 90 years and resided in around 25 US areas. Cohort assignment relied on participant-reported clinical history. Libraries were prepared by immunoSEQ multiplex PCR; TCRdb keeps only in-frame clonotypes and omits some of them. The sample carries 180,000 or so clones, 75% to 85% recorded once.

This chain links TRBV24-1 with TRBJ1-5; 7 nucleotides agree with TRBD1. The sequence was collected from a man in his forties or fifties who had recovered from COVID-19. The sequencing input was PBMCs or T cells enriched from blood (not recorded which). The CDR3 DNA reads TGTGCCACCAGTGGTCAGGGGGGCAATCAGCCCCAGCATTTT. Its protein product is CATSGQGGNQPQHF.